This is a list of T cell receptor beta chains from one sample in a study of T-cell memory formation after mild COVID-19. Via MiXCR, TCRdb re-called the 5' RACE reads, giving one row per CDR3 protein. The table shows 430,000 or so distinct CDR3 sequences, with around a quarter occurring only once. Material: PBMCs or a T cell subset sorted from them (not recorded which). These TCRs come from an adult woman who had mild COVID-19 (a few samples of this study predate the infection). Cell type and time point are not known. The CDR3 runs from the conserved cysteine through the conserved F or W.

>TRBV5-1|19
CASSPSPQRALTSTDTQYF
>TRBV29-1|13
CSVALADTGELFF
>TRBV7-9|15
CASSPSGRARNEQFF
>TRBV7-9|14
CASSLVAPVHGYTF
>TRBV29-1|14
CSVVDRSSTDTQYF
>TRBV29-1|14
CSVSPGLHSYEQYF
>TRBV7-6|14
CASSLATGGNEQYF
>TRBV7-2|18
CASSRTVGLAGTTYEQYF
>TRBV7-3|15
CASSLGDRAGGELFF
>TRBV30|13
CAWSQGSRYEQYF
>TRBV5-6|14
CASSLGTGFTEAFF
>TRBV6-1|14
CASSERAPRTEAFF
>TRBV7-2|15
CASRSPGGPYNEQFF
>TRBV20-1|14
CSAREVGGGTEAFF
>TRBV6-2/TRBV6-3|14
CASNLDRGLYGYTF
>TRBV27|15
CASSLTPRLQETQYF
>TRBV7-2|16
CASSLGGASGTYEQYF
>TRBV12-3/TRBV12-4|15
CASSWGAVRTDTQYF
>TRBV12-3/TRBV12-4|15
CASSLGPGQRGPQHF
>TRBV25-1|13
CASSESPKYEQYF
>TRBV7-9|15
CASSLHQGVNTEAFF
>TRBV5-1|16
CASSLGTAPGANVLTF
>TRBV5-1|13
CASSLGGDYEQYF
>TRBV4-1|15
CASSQGGSTPYEQYF
>TRBV6-5|12
CASRGESGGYTF
>TRBV5-1|14
CASSPPGPRYEQYF
>TRBV14|15
CASSQRRGYGDTQYF
>TRBV12-3/TRBV12-4|14
CASSLRDRDHEQFF
>TRBV6-6|14
CASSRTAGNQPQHF
>TRBV27|13
CASSMGGYGEQYF
>TRBV7-2|16
CASSFGNPTGGGRYTF
>TRBV30|11
CAWRGFWEQYF
>TRBV30|14
CAWGNKQGNEKLFF
>TRBV7-8|13
CASSLDISREQYF
>TRBV10-2|13
CASSEGGFHEQYF
>TRBV4-1|16
CASSQEIQRTQETQYF
>TRBV20-1|15
CSAIRPGLAGETQYF
>TRBV30|14
CAWTTGQGLYGYTF
>TRBV12-3/TRBV12-4|14
CASSERRISKAGYF
>TRBV7-9|14
CASSPSQGTGELFF
>TRBV21-1|12
CASSKIPWPLHF
>TRBV30|13
CAWRAQGSYGYTF
>TRBV29-1|11
CSVEINYGYTF
>TRBV7-9|14
CASSYQGSSYEQYF
>TRBV7-3|14
CASSLIPGNTEAFF
>TRBV12-5|16
CASGWPIQGEGTEAFF
>TRBV5-1|15
CASSLGQGENTEAFF
>TRBV7-8|15
CASSPEGLAGYEQFF
>TRBV4-3|15
CASSQDDRDNQPQHF
>TRBV7-9|15
CASSNRDSHTDTQYF
>TRBV5-6|17
CASSLLQGLSNTGELFF
>TRBV20-1|16
CSARDDRGFATYEQYF
>TRBV20-1|16
CSARRRLAGGRYEQYF